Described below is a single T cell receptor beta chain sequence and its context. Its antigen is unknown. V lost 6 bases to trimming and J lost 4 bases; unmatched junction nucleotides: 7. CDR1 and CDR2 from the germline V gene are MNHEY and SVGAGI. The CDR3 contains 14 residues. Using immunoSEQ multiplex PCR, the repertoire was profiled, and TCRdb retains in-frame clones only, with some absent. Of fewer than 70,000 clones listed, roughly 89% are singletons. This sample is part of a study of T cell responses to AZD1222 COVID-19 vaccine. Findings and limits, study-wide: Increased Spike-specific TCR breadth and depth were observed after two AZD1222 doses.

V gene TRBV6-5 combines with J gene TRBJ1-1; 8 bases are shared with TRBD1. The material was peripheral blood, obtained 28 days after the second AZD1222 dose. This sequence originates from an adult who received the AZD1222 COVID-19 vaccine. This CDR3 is CASSVTGAITEAFF. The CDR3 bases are TGTGCCAGCAGCGTGACAGGGGCGATCACTGAAGCTTTCTTT.